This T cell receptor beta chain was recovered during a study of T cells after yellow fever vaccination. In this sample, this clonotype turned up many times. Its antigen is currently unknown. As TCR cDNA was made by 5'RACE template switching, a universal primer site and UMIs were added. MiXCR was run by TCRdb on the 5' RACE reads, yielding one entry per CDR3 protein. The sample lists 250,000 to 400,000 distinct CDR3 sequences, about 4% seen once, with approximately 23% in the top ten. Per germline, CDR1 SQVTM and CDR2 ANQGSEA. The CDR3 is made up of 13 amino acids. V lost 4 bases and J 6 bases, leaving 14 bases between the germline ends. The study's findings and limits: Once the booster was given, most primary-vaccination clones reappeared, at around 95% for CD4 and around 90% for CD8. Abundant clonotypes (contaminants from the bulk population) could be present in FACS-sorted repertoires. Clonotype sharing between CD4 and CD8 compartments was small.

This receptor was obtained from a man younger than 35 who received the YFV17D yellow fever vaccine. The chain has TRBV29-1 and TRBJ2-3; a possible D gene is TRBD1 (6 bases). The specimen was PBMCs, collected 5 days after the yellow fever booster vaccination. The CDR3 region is CSVVKQGADTQYF. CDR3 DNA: TGCAGCGTTGTCAAACAGGGTGCGGATACGCAGTATTTT.